Shown below are 22 T cell receptor beta chains from a single sample sequenced in a study of CD8+ T cells in alopecia areata listed by TCRdb under 2018. Read against the paper, the sample's treatment or condition label means: oral pan-JAK inhibitor, 5-10 mg twice daily. Libraries were built with the immunoSEQ multiplex PCR assay. To provide template for TCR sequencing, every sample had RNA extracted and reverse transcribed into cDNA. Entries here come from immuneACCESS through TCRdb and include only in-frame sequences with V and J called. Some clones fail to appear in such tables; in the studies checked, an unresolved V gene covers under half of the shortfall, and the cause of the remainder is unknown. The sample table shows roughly 250,000 clones, and over 45% are seen once. 0.75% to 0.95% of the sample belongs to the ten largest clones. The sample in question was CD4+ T cells sorted from blood, obtained around week 54, from a patient treated with tofacitinib. Receptors were obtained from a human donor with alopecia areata.

This clone was seen more than once but under ten times. The rearrangement links TRBV4-1 to TRBJ1-2; D perhaps matches TRBD1 (6 bases). The V end was cut by 4 bases, the J end by 8 bases, with 20 bases between. The CDR3 loop spans 15 amino acids. Germline values: CDR1 MGHRA, CDR2 YSYEKL. CDR3 DNA: TGCGCCAGCAGCCCGGGGGCGGCACGGGGTGGCGGCTACACCTTC. Encoded protein: CASSPGAARGGGYTF.

The rearrangement joins TRBV11-2 to TRBJ2-5; D is undetermined. V was clipped by 1 base and J by 0 bases, with 9 bases between them. CDR3 length: 15 amino acids. Germline CDR1 SGHAT, CDR2 FQNNGV. CDR3 in amino acids: CASSLGSQYQETQYF. The CDR3 DNA is TGTGCCAGCAGCTTAGGGAGTCAGTACCAAGAGACCCAGTACTTC.

The CDR3 protein is CASSRDRGASGGYTF. The CDR3, as DNA: TGTGCCAGCAGTCGGGACAGGGGGGCCTCCGGGGGCTACACCTTC. The chain links TRBV2 to TRBJ1-2, with 11 nucleotides matching TRBD1. V was pared by 5 bases and J by 8 bases, with 10 bases of the junction left unmatched. Germline CDR1 SNHLY, CDR2 FYNNEI. The length of the CDR3 is 15 residues.

This chain links TRBV4-2 with TRBJ2-1; 8 bases are a match to TRBD2. V was pared by 5 bases and J by 4 bases, with 10 bases of the junction left unmatched. This CDR3 comprises 16 residues. Germline V gives CDR1 LGHNA, CDR2 YNFKEQ. CDR3 nucleotides: TGTGCCAGCAGCAAGTCGGGGGGGGCTATGTACAATGAGCAGTTCTTC. It yields the protein CASSKSGGAMYNEQFF.

V usage is TRBV7-2 and J usage is TRBJ1-2, with D perhaps TRBD1 (5 bases). The CDR3 totals 12 residues. Germline V lookup: CDR1 SGHTA, CDR2 FQGNSA. The CDR3 sequence is CAEAGDAYGYTF. In DNA, the CDR3 is TGTGCTGAGGCGGGGGACGCCTATGGCTACACCTTC.

The genes are TRBV7-9 and TRBJ1-1; weak D call: TRBD1 (6 bases). Trimming took off 5 bases at V and 1 base at J, with 17 bases between the two ends. The CDR3 is 16 residues long. Germline V CDR1 and CDR2: SEHNR, FQNEAQ (reference sequence). The CDR3 sequence is CASSPDWGAWNTEAFF. For the CDR3, the DNA is TGTGCCAGCAGCCCGGACTGGGGGGCCTGGAACACTGAAGCTTTCTTT.

The sample holds a few counts of this clone. The rearrangement uses TRBV30 and TRBJ2-7, with D uncertain. Germline CDR1 GTSNPN, CDR2 SVGIG (reference sequence). Between the trimmed V and J ends, which lost 5 bases and 2 bases, there was a span of 7 bases. The CDR3 extends over 11 amino acids. The chain's CDR3 is CAWRDAYEQYF. The DNA of the CDR3 is TGTGCCTGGCGCGACGCCTACGAGCAGTACTTC.

The gene calls are TRBV25-1 and TRBJ2-5; D tentatively reads TRBD1 or TRBD2 (5 bases each). V lost 8 bases and J lost 7, with 17 bases in between. CDR3 length equals 13 residues. CDR1 MGHDK and CDR2 SYGVNS come from the germline V gene. The CDR3 loop reads CASGTGSSGTQYF. As DNA, the CDR3 is TGTGCCAGCGGGACGGGGAGTTCTGGGACCCAGTACTTC.

The rearrangement links TRBV11-2 to TRBJ2-1, with D tentatively TRBD2 (6 bases). Germline V lookup: CDR1 SGHAT, CDR2 FQNNGV. Trimming pared 5 bases from V and 7 bases from J, leaving 12 bases between. The CDR3 runs to 13 residues. CDR3 sequence reads: CASSPGLENEQFF. CDR3 coding DNA: TGTGCCAGCAGCCCGGGACTGGAGAATGAGCAGTTCTTC.

This clone was observed a single time. The CDR3 coding sequence is TGTGCCAGCAGCCCCCGGACCGGGAAAAGCACAGATACGCAGTATTTT. Residues: CASSPRTGKSTDTQYF. This chain joins TRBV9 and TRBJ2-3; D perhaps matches TRBD2 (5 bases). Trimming left V 4 bases short and J 0 bases short, with 15 bases between. Germline V lookup: CDR1 SGDLS, CDR2 YYNGEE. This CDR3 has 16 residues.

The chain uses TRBV5-1 and TRBJ2-3, with 7 bases identical to TRBD2. CDR3 length: 13 residues. The V gene's germline CDR1 is SGHRS and CDR2 YFSETQ. The V gene end was trimmed by 4 bases and the J gene end by 2 bases; junction bases not matched to a gene: 1. CDR3 sequence: CASSRGVTDTQYF. The CDR3 bases are TGCGCCAGCAGCCGGGGGGTCACAGATACGCAGTATTTT.

The rearrangement joins TRBV5-1 to TRBJ2-5; 7 positions agree with TRBD1. V trimming: 3 bases; J trimming: 2 bases; junction bases outside the gene matches: 7. The CDR3 sequence is 15 residues long. The germline V gene has CDR1 SGHRS and CDR2 YFSETQ. In DNA, the CDR3 is TGCGCCAGCAGCTCCCAGGGCAGGGGGCAAGAGACCCAGTACTTC. Protein product: CASSSQGRGQETQYF.

The chain recombines TRBV5-6 with TRBJ2-5; perhaps TRBD2 as D (7 bases). The CDR3 runs to 16 residues. Trimming shortened V by 4 bases and J by 4 bases, and 20 bases separated the two germline ends. In germline, CDR1 is SGHDT, CDR2 YYEEEE. CDR3 loop: CASSEFGTGRGETQYF. Here the CDR3 DNA reads TGTGCCAGCAGCGAGTTCGGCACAGGGAGGGGAGAGACCCAGTACTTC.

The CDR3 region is CSARRDRGRLFF. CDR3 bases: TGCAGCGCTCGAAGGGACAGGGGCAGGCTGTTTTTT. The J gene is TRBJ1-4, the V gene TRBV29-1; 10 positions agree with TRBD1. The ends lost 7 bases at V and 14 bases at J; junction bases unmatched: 10. The germline V gene has CDR1 SQVTM and CDR2 ANQGSEA. This CDR3 has 12 amino acids.

The V gene is TRBV9, the J gene TRBJ2-2; 13 nucleotides agree with TRBD2. The CDR3 spans 17 residues. Germline V CDR1 and CDR2: SGDLS, YYNGEE. The trim removed 4 bases at V and 7 bases at J, leaving 10 bases unmatched. CDR3 protein: CASSPRLAGGRGGELFF. The CDR3 DNA follows: TGTGCCAGCAGCCCCCGACTAGCGGGGGGCAGAGGCGGGGAGCTGTTTTTT.

This chain connects TRBV29-1 to TRBJ2-1; D tentatively fits TRBD1 or TRBD2 (5 bases each). The CDR3 length is 13 residues. V was pared by 2 bases and J by 2 bases, with 7 bases between. Germline lookup yields CDR1 SQVTM and CDR2 ANQGSEA. In DNA form, the CDR3 reads TGCAGCGTTGAAAGGGACCCCTACAATGAGCAGTTCTTC. Translating gives CSVERDPYNEQFF.

This clone showed up just a few times. Other DNA sequences in the same sample also yield this CDR3. This rearrangement joins TRBV30 to TRBJ1-5; D perhaps matches TRBD1 (5 bases). The CDR3 sequence is 13 residues long. Trimming removed 2 bases from V and 7 bases from J, with 12 bases in between. Germline loops: CDR1 GTSNPN, CDR2 SVGIG (reference sequence). This CDR3 reads CAWSRGGDQPQHF. CDR3 DNA sequence: TGTGCCTGGAGTCGTGGAGGGGACCAGCCCCAGCATTTT.

The chain links TRBV7-2 to TRBJ2-7; D might be TRBD1 (5 bases). V was clipped by 3 bases and J by 2 bases, with 14 bases between them. Germline CDR1 SGHTA, CDR2 FQGNSA. The CDR3 is 15 amino acids. The DNA for the CDR3 is TGTGCCAGCAGCTTTGTAGGGGAATTCGCCTACGAGCAGTACTTC. Translating gives CASSFVGEFAYEQYF.

The chain carries TRBV7-9 and TRBJ1-1, with D unresolved. CDR3 length: 14 amino acids. Germline CDR1 SEHNR, CDR2 FQNEAQ (reference sequence). The V and J ends lost 5 bases and 3 bases respectively, with 13 bases between them. Written as DNA, the CDR3 is TGTGCCAGCAGCCTAGGCGGGGAGGACACTGAAGCTTTCTTT. Translating it yields CASSLGGEDTEAFF.

The chain uses TRBV19 and TRBJ2-5; unclear D gene. Germline V gives CDR1 LNHDA, CDR2 SQIVND (reference sequence). Between the trimmed V and J ends, which lost 5 bases and 2 bases, there was a span of 15 bases. The length of the CDR3 is 15 residues. The CDR3, as DNA: TGTGCCAGTAGTGTCTCTAGAGACGTACAAGAGACCCAGTACTTC. This translates into CASSVSRDVQETQYF.

This clone was detected once. The chain recombines TRBV27 with TRBJ2-7, with D uncertain. Germline CDR1 and CDR2: MNHEY and SMNVEV (reference sequence). This CDR3 comprises 16 residues. Deletions cut 4 bases from V and 4 bases from J, with 20 bases between. The chain's CDR3 is CASSSHDLGSVYEQYF. The CDR3 nucleotides read TGTGCCAGCAGTTCCCACGACCTGGGGTCCGTATACGAGCAGTACTTC.

The count of this clone is one. The chain couples TRBV5-1 to TRBJ2-7, with D tentatively TRBD2 (5 bases). V was clipped by 2 bases and J by 6 bases, with 6 bases between them. The CDR3 is made up of 11 amino acids. CDR1 is SGHRS and CDR2 is YFSETQ in the germline V gene. CDR3 coding DNA: TGCGCCAGCAGCTTACGGGGCGAGCAGTACTTC. It is translated as CASSLRGEQYF. Variable domain in full (rest from reference TRBV5-1 and TRBJ2-7): KAGVTQTPRYLIKTRGQQVTLSCSPISGHRSVSWYQQTPGQGLQFLFEYFSETQRNKGNFPGRFSGRQFSNSRSEMNVSTLELGDSALYLCASSLRGEQYFGPGTRLTVT.